This T cell receptor (beta chain) was sequenced for a study of cytomegalovirus exposure and HLA in healthy donors. A multiplex PCR was run with 60 Vbeta primers and 13 Jbeta primers. The method was immunoSEQ multiplex PCR; TCRdb's version includes in-frame clones alone and lacks a portion of them. The data show around 150,000 clones, 75% to 80% seen once. Findings of the study overall: Researchers reported in a later analysis that a missense DCLRE1C variant was tied to TCR beta V- and J-gene trimming. Reportedly, fewer N-insertions than the roughly 700-donor mean appeared in an Asian-associated ancestry cluster in a later analysis. When the data were analyzed later, several of the most significant clusters appeared to be linked to common viral pathogens.

Looked up from germline, CDR1 is LNHDA and CDR2 is SQIVND (reference sequence). The CDR3 totals 18 residues. V dropped 5 bases and J dropped 4; count of bases not matched to a gene: 13. A word on this clone: Its target is not known.

The receptor was isolated from a male donor in good health and CMV-seronegative. The chain links TRBV19 to TRBJ2-3; TRBD2 agrees at 12 bases. The sequenced sample consisted of PBMCs. Here the CDR3 DNA reads TGTGCCAGTAGTGCACTTCCGCTAGCGGGGGGGCGGCCAGATACGCAGTATTTT. Its protein is CASSALPLAGGRPDTQYF.